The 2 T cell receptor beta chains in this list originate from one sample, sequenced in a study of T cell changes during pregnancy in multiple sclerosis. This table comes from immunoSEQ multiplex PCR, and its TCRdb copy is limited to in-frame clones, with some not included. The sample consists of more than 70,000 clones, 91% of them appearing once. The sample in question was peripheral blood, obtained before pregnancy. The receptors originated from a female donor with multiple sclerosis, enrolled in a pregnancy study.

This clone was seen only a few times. The CDR3 sequence: CASTPRPEGEQYF. The CDR3 nucleotides read TGTGCCAGTACCCCTAGACCCGAAGGCGAGCAGTACTTC. V usage is TRBV19 and J usage is TRBJ2-7; D call uncertain. Between the trimmed V and J ends, which lost 7 bases and 6 bases, there was a span of 16 bases. The CDR3 length is 13 residues. From germline, CDR1 is LNHDA and CDR2 SQIVND (reference sequence).

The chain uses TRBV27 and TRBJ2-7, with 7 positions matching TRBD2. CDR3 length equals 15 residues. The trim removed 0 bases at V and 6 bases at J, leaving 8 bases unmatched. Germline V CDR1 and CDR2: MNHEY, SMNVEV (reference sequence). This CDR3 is CASSLSAGTTIEQYF. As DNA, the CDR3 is TGTGCCAGCAGTTTATCCGCGGGGACTACCATCGAGCAGTACTTC.